These T cell receptor beta chains were read from a single sample in a study of blood T cell repertoires in COVID-19. Method: immunoSEQ multiplex PCR; TCRdb's copy keeps in-frame clones and lacks some. This sample has almost 350,000 clones; roughly 90% occur once, and the top ten carry 1%. Sequenced: PBMCs or T cells enriched from blood (not recorded which). The receptor set was obtained from a woman in her twenties or thirties who had been exposed to COVID-19. Both conserved end residues are part of each CDR3. The D gene is left open where the match is weak. The size entry is marked missing in some rows and otherwise reads once, few, many or a size class.

clone_size	v_call	j_call	d_call	cdr3_aa	cdr3_nt
-	TRBV27	TRBJ2-7	TRBD1	CASSFWAGGEQYF	TGTGCCAGCAGTTTTTGGGCAGGGGGCGAGCAGTACTTC
-	TRBV28	TRBJ2-7	TRBD2	CASSLMGLARYEQYF	TGTGCCAGCAGCCTGATGGGACTAGCGCGATACGAGCAGTACTTC
-	TRBV5-1	TRBJ2-2	-	CASSLRAITGELFF	TGCGCCAGCAGCTTAAGAGCGATTACCGGGGAGCTGTTTTTT
-	TRBV7-9	TRBJ2-7	TRBD1	CASSKPGQLDEQYF	TGTGCCAGCAGTAAGCCGGGACAGTTGGACGAGCAGTACTTC
-	TRBV9	TRBJ2-3	-	CASSVGPGLNTDTQYF	TGTGCCAGCAGCGTAGGACCGGGACTGAACACAGATACGCAGTATTTT
-	TRBV28	TRBJ2-7	-	CASSFVGAKTYEQYF	TGTGCCAGCAGTTTCGTGGGGGCGAAAACCTACGAGCAGTACTTC
-	TRBV5-1	TRBJ1-2	-	CASSLDSRYGYTF	TGCGCCAGCAGCTTGGATTCGCGGTATGGCTACACCTTC
-	TRBV5-1	TRBJ2-7	-	CASSSSGFGSYEQYF	TGCGCCAGCAGCTCTTCGGGGTTTGGGTCCTACGAGCAGTACTTC
-	TRBV7-2	TRBJ2-7	TRBD1	CASIRDRDIGEQYF	TGTGCCAGCATCCGGGACAGGGATATTGGGGAGCAGTACTTC
once	TRBV5-1	TRBJ1-1	TRBD1	CASSATGQQNTEAFF	TGCGCCAGCAGCGCCACGGGACAGCAGAACACTGAAGCTTTCTTT
-	TRBV5-4	TRBJ2-7	TRBD1	CASSPSPGQGDEQYF	TGTGCCAGCAGCCCATCCCCGGGACAGGGGGACGAGCAGTACTTC
-	TRBV11-3	TRBJ2-2	-	CASSLETMRLVAGELFF	TGTGCCAGCAGCTTAGAAACCATGAGACTAGTCGCCGGGGAGCTGTTTTTT
-	TRBV30	TRBJ2-7	TRBD2	CAWSAGRVAGGTEQYF	TGTGCCTGGAGTGCGGGAAGAGTAGCGGGAGGGACCGAGCAGTACTTC
-	TRBV27	TRBJ2-7	-	CASSLSRGTYEQYF	TGTGCCAGCAGTTTATCGCGGGGAACCTACGAGCAGTACTTC
once	TRBV28	TRBJ2-7	-	CASSHGGAHSYEQYF	TGTGCCAGCAGTCATGGGGGGGCCCACTCCTACGAGCAGTACTTC
few	TRBV10-3	TRBJ1-2	TRBD1	CAISARDRGNYTF	TGTGCCATCAGTGCCCGGGACAGGGGGAACTACACCTTC
-	TRBV7-9	TRBJ2-7	TRBD2	CASSLEVVGGSVFSEQYF	TGTGCCAGCAGCTTAGAGGTGGTCGGCGGGAGCGTCTTTTCCGAGCAGTACTTC
once	TRBV21-1	TRBJ1-4	-	CASPEGVSNEKLFF	TGTGCCAGCCCCGAGGGGGTGTCTAATGAAAAACTGTTTTTT
-	TRBV11-2	TRBJ1-5	-	CASSLVEGQHF	TGTGCCAGCAGCTTAGTAGAGGGCCAGCATTTT
-	TRBV7-9	TRBJ1-3	-	CASSLDPLSGNTIYF	TGTGCCAGCAGCTTAGACCCACTCTCTGGAAACACCATATATTTT
-	TRBV25-1	TRBJ2-3	-	CASSDGRLITDTQYF	TGTGCCAGCAGTGACGGCCGACTGATCACAGATACGCAGTATTTT
-	TRBV21-1	TRBJ2-1	-	CASSNCLAGCWGNEQFF	TGTGCCAGCAGCAATTGCTTAGCGGGGTGCTGGGGGAATGAGCAGTTCTTC
-	TRBV5-1	TRBJ1-5	-	CASSLDGLNVGNQPQHF	TGCGCCAGCAGCTTGGACGGACTTAACGTGGGCAATCAGCCCCAGCATTTT
-	TRBV11-3	TRBJ1-1	-	CASRDNIEAFF	TGTGCCAGCAGGGACAACATTGAAGCTTTCTTT
-	TRBV10-3	TRBJ2-7	TRBD2	CAIGTSGRARNGEQYF	TGTGCCATTGGGACTAGCGGGAGGGCCCGGAATGGCGAGCAGTACTTC
-	TRBV7-9	TRBJ1-5	-	CASSLDGPGERNQPQHF	TGTGCCAGCAGCTTAGATGGGCCAGGGGAACGCAATCAGCCCCAGCATTTT
-	TRBV18	TRBJ1-2	-	CASSRNEADGGYTF	TGTGCCAGCTCAAGGAATGAGGCAGACGGTGGCTACACCTTC
-	TRBV28	TRBJ2-5	-	CASRIAAQETQYF	TGTGCCAGTCGAATAGCGGCCCAAGAGACCCAGTACTTC
-	TRBV27	TRBJ2-5	-	CASSLSQPGTQYF	TGTGCCAGCAGTTTATCCCAGCCGGGGACCCAGTACTTC
once	TRBV5-1	TRBJ2-1	TRBD2	CASSAQLAVSSYNEQFF	TGCGCCAGCAGCGCCCAACTAGCGGTGAGCTCCTACAATGAGCAGTTCTTC
-	TRBV7-6	TRBJ2-1	-	CASSLSPARGSNNEQFF	TGTGCCAGCAGCTTAAGTCCCGCCCGAGGGAGCAACAATGAGCAGTTCTTC
-	TRBV27	TRBJ2-1	TRBD2	CASSPTGTSGKKQFF	TGTGCCAGCAGCCCGACCGGGACTAGCGGGAAGAAGCAGTTCTTC
-	TRBV6-6	TRBJ1-5	-	CASSSNTLNQPQHF	TGTGCCAGCAGTTCGAACACCCTCAATCAGCCCCAGCATTTT
once	TRBV12-3/TRBV12-4	TRBJ1-1	-	CASSLLRDTEAFF	TGTGCCAGCAGTCTCCTCCGGGACACTGAAGCTTTCTTT
few	TRBV5-1	TRBJ2-3	-	CASSLQGVSTDTQYF	TGCGCCAGCAGCTTACAGGGAGTTAGCACAGATACGCAGTATTTT
few	TRBV19	TRBJ1-6	TRBD1	CASWDPGQGFRSPLHF	TGTGCCAGTTGGGACCCGGGACAGGGGTTTCGCTCACCCCTCCACTTT
-	TRBV7-3	TRBJ2-7	TRBD2	CASSLIGDYSYEQYF	TGTGCCAGCAGCTTAATAGGGGACTACTCCTACGAGCAGTACTTC
-	TRBV28	TRBJ1-2	-	CASISRGGADYGYTF	TGTGCCAGCATCTCACGAGGTGGGGCGGACTATGGCTACACCTTC
-	TRBV30	TRBJ2-2	-	CAWSVILANTGELFF	TGTGCCTGGAGTGTAATACTGGCGAACACCGGGGAGCTGTTTTTT
-	TRBV7-9	TRBJ2-7	-	CASTDDRPYEQYF	TGTGCCAGCACCGACGACAGGCCTTACGAGCAGTACTTC
-	TRBV24-1	TRBJ2-1	-	CATSDWGGYNEQFF	TGTGCCACCAGTGACTGGGGAGGCTACAATGAGCAGTTCTTC
-	TRBV6-5	TRBJ2-7	TRBD2	CASSRAGVDYEQYF	TGTGCCAGCAGCCGAGCGGGAGTAGACTACGAGCAGTACTTC
-	TRBV29-1	TRBJ2-1	-	CSVAPSQNEQFF	TGCAGCGTTGCACCTAGTCAGAATGAGCAGTTCTTC
-	TRBV3-1/TRBV3-2	TRBJ2-2	-	CASSQDTDSNTGELFF	TGTGCCAGCAGCCAAGATACAGATTCGAACACCGGGGAGCTGTTTTTT
-	TRBV30	TRBJ2-4	-	CAWTLEALTKNIQYF	TGTGCCTGGACCCTCGAGGCCTTAACCAAAAACATTCAGTACTTC
-	TRBV18	TRBJ2-1	-	CASSPTKAVSNEQFF	TGTGCCAGCTCACCTACCAAGGCGGTTAGCAATGAGCAGTTCTTC
-	TRBV5-1	TRBJ2-7	TRBD1	CASSPSDGQGVHEQYF	TGCGCCAGCAGCCCGTCCGATGGACAGGGAGTCCACGAGCAGTACTTC
-	TRBV20-1	TRBJ2-1	-	CSGVRRNEQFF	TGCAGTGGAGTTCGTCGCAATGAGCAGTTCTTC
-	TRBV28	TRBJ2-7	-	CASSLPGARNEQYF	TGTGCCAGCAGTTTACCAGGTGCCCGTAACGAGCAGTACTTC
-	TRBV7-2	TRBJ2-1	-	CASSPYREHNEQFF	TGTGCCAGCAGCCCCTACCGGGAACACAATGAGCAGTTCTTC